The entry that follows covers one TCR beta chain sequence. Its antigen is not known. This record comes from a study of somatic mutations in cytotoxic T cells in rheumatoid arthritis. As for the study in general: Nearly 100% purity was obtained when some V beta antibody-stained T-cell populations were flow-sorted; these included V beta1+ cells sequenced for TCRB.

Study-wide results and caveats: Patients with rheumatoid arthritis, but not healthy controls, had CD8+ clonality that increased with age.

Only in-frame clones appear in the TCRdb table, and some are missing; sequencing was by immunoSEQ multiplex PCR. The sample has about 9,000 clones, just under 80% seen once. The CDR3 totals 14 residues. Germline values: CDR1 SGHTA, CDR2 FQGNSA. Trimming stripped 5 bases from V and 4 bases from J, with 15 bases between. The sample taken for sequencing was CD8+ T cells sorted from blood. This rearrangement joins TRBV7-2 to TRBJ2-7; tentative D call: TRBD2 (6 bases). The source is an adult with rheumatoid arthritis. CDR3 nucleotide sequence: TGTGCCAGCAGCCCTTTTAGCGGCAAATACGAGCAGTACTTC. Protein sequence: CASSPFSGKYEQYF.